Listed below are T cell receptor beta chains from one sample, sequenced in a study of siplizumab effects on memory and regulatory T cells. Produced via immunoSEQ multiplex PCR; TCRdb's table is partial and in-frame only. This sample has 100,000 or so clones, with more than 85% found just once. Sequencing was performed on CD4+ T cells sorted from blood. These TCRs come from a human donor in good health. Some clones in this sample may be carry-over from other donors' samples. CDR3s include the opening cysteine and the closing phenylalanine or tryptophan. D genes are given only for firm matches. Rows give clone size only sometimes, using once, few, many, or a class for an expanded clone.

CDR3: CASSLKWNSGNTIYF; DNA: TGTGCCAGCAGTTTGAAGTGGAACTCTGGAAACACCATATATTTT; D: NA; V: TRBV27; J: TRBJ1-3; size: NA
CDR3: CASSSQGADETQYF; DNA: TGTGCCAGCAGCTCACAGGGGGCGGATGAGACCCAGTACTTC; D: TRBD1; V: TRBV5-4; J: TRBJ2-5; size: NA
CDR3: CASTQREAPVEKLFF; DNA: TGTGCCAGCACTCAGAGAGAGGCCCCCGTGGAAAAACTGTTTTTT; D: NA; V: TRBV28; J: TRBJ1-4; size: NA
CDR3: CASSSRQGSDIQYF; DNA: TGTGCCAGCAGCTCCCGACAGGGTTCGGACATTCAGTACTTC; D: TRBD1; V: TRBV7-3; J: TRBJ2-4; size: NA
CDR3: CASSRKFAEQYF; DNA: TGTGCCAGCAGCAGAAAATTCGCCGAGCAGTACTTC; D: NA; V: TRBV14; J: TRBJ2-7; size: NA
CDR3: CASRAGNYGYTF; DNA: TGTGCCAGCAGGGCCGGAAACTATGGCTACACCTTC; D: NA; V: TRBV28; J: TRBJ1-2; size: few
CDR3: CASSIRAGRGADTQYF; DNA: TGTGCCAGCAGCATCCGAGCGGGGAGGGGCGCAGATACGCAGTATTTT; D: TRBD2; V: TRBV9; J: TRBJ2-3; size: NA
CDR3: CATRVAGEHTQYF; DNA: TGTGCCACCCGAGTAGCCGGGGAGCATACGCAGTATTTT; D: NA; V: TRBV6-5; J: TRBJ2-3; size: NA
CDR3: CASSIDGGRDREWETQYF; DNA: TGTGCCAGTAGTATAGACGGGGGGCGAGACAGGGAATGGGAGACCCAGTACTTC; D: NA; V: TRBV19; J: TRBJ2-5; size: NA
CDR3: CASNGVGTVKQYF; DNA: TGTGCCAGCAATGGGGTAGGGACAGTTAAGCAGTACTTC; D: TRBD1; V: TRBV2; J: TRBJ2-7; size: NA
CDR3: CATPSGIGTDTQYF; DNA: TGCGCCACCCCGTCTGGGATAGGCACAGATACGCAGTATTTT; D: NA; V: TRBV10-2; J: TRBJ2-3; size: NA
CDR3: CASSSTGTRSYEQYF; DNA: TGCGCCAGCAGCTCGACCGGGACACGCTCCTACGAGCAGTACTTC; D: NA; V: TRBV5-1; J: TRBJ2-7; size: NA
CDR3: CSVEVADYGYTF; DNA: TGCAGCGTTGAGGTCGCGGACTATGGCTACACCTTC; D: NA; V: TRBV29-1; J: TRBJ1-2; size: NA
CDR3: CASSSGTSGAETQYF; DNA: TGCGCCAGCAGTTCCGGGACTAGTGGGGCAGAGACCCAGTACTTC; D: TRBD2; V: TRBV5-1; J: TRBJ2-5; size: NA
CDR3: CASSLRQGQGTEAFF; DNA: TGCGCCAGCAGCTTACGACAGGGACAGGGCACTGAAGCTTTCTTT; D: TRBD1; V: TRBV5-1; J: TRBJ1-1; size: NA
CDR3: CASSPRLAGGDEQFF; DNA: TGTGCCAGCAGTCCCCGACTAGCGGGAGGCGATGAGCAGTTCTTC; D: TRBD2; V: TRBV27; J: TRBJ2-1; size: NA
CDR3: CASSLSEVAGTEQYF; DNA: TGCGCCAGCAGCTTGTCAGAGGTGGCAGGGACCGAGCAGTACTTC; D: NA; V: TRBV5-1; J: TRBJ2-7; size: NA
CDR3: CASSKRKPDSRFEQYF; DNA: TGTGCCAGCAGCAAAAGGAAACCGGACAGTCGGTTCGAGCAGTACTTC; D: NA; V: TRBV21-1; J: TRBJ2-7; size: NA
CDR3: CASSVKGTGVSSEQFF; DNA: TGTGCCAGCAGCGTCAAGGGGACAGGGGTATCTAGTGAGCAGTTCTTC; D: TRBD1; V: TRBV9; J: TRBJ2-1; size: once
CDR3: CASSWDRGGTNEKLFF; DNA: TGTGCCAGCAGCTGGGACAGGGGAGGGACTAATGAAAAACTGTTTTTT; D: TRBD1; V: TRBV25-1; J: TRBJ1-4; size: NA
CDR3: CASSMVAGEYEQYF; DNA: TGTGCCAGTAGTATGGTAGCGGGAGAGTACGAGCAGTACTTC; D: TRBD2; V: TRBV19; J: TRBJ2-7; size: NA
CDR3: CASSRVRQTQETQYF; DNA: TGCGCCAGCAGCCGGGTTCGGCAGACCCAAGAGACCCAGTACTTC; D: NA; V: TRBV5-1; J: TRBJ2-5; size: once
CDR3: CASRLGYPYTQYF; DNA: TGTGCCAGCAGGTTGGGGTATCCATATACGCAGTATTTT; D: NA; V: TRBV7-2; J: TRBJ2-3; size: NA
CDR3: CASSLNEDEQFF; DNA: TGTGCCAGCAGCTTAAATGAGGATGAGCAGTTCTTC; D: NA; V: TRBV7-3; J: TRBJ2-1; size: once
CDR3: CASSVQRSVEKLFF; DNA: TGTGCCAGTAGTGTACAGCGGTCGGTTGAAAAACTGTTTTTT; D: NA; V: TRBV19; J: TRBJ1-4; size: NA
CDR3: CASAVRLPPYEQYF; DNA: TGTGCCAGCGCCGTGCGATTGCCCCCCTACGAGCAGTACTTC; D: NA; V: TRBV27; J: TRBJ2-7; size: NA
CDR3: CASSPDRGYGYTF; DNA: TGCGCCAGCAGTCCAGACAGGGGGTATGGCTACACCTTC; D: TRBD1; V: TRBV10-1; J: TRBJ1-2; size: NA
CDR3: CASSSGTGIYEQYF; DNA: TGCGCCAGCAGCTCCGGGACAGGGATCTACGAGCAGTACTTC; D: TRBD1; V: TRBV5-1; J: TRBJ2-7; size: NA
CDR3: CSASQGNTIYF; DNA: TGCAGTGCTAGTCAAGGGAACACCATATATTTT; D: NA; V: TRBV20-1; J: TRBJ1-3; size: NA
CDR3: CASSPNKGTSTDTQYF; DNA: TGTGCCAGCAGCCCGAACAAGGGGACTAGCACAGATACGCAGTATTTT; D: NA; V: TRBV5-4; J: TRBJ2-3; size: NA
CDR3: CASSPDRGNTEAFF; DNA: TGTGCCAGCAGTCCCGACAGGGGGAACACTGAAGCTTTCTTT; D: TRBD1; V: TRBV7-9; J: TRBJ1-1; size: NA
CDR3: CASSLEWGFHEQFF; DNA: TGCGCCAGCAGCTTAGAATGGGGTTTCCATGAGCAGTTCTTC; D: NA; V: TRBV5-1; J: TRBJ2-1; size: NA
CDR3: CASSGLADYEQYF; DNA: TGTGCCAGCAGCGGACTAGCGGATTACGAGCAGTACTTC; D: TRBD2; V: TRBV28; J: TRBJ2-7; size: NA
CDR3: CASSDRTSGRTANTGELFF; DNA: TGTGCCAGCAGTGATAGGACTAGCGGGAGGACGGCGAACACCGGGGAGCTGTTTTTT; D: TRBD2; V: TRBV6-1; J: TRBJ2-2; size: NA
CDR3: CASSPPGETQYF; DNA: TGTGCCAGCAGCCCCCCAGGAGAGACCCAGTACTTC; D: NA; V: TRBV11-2; J: TRBJ2-5; size: NA
CDR3: CASSSPSKGLEKLFF; DNA: TGTGCCAGCAGTTCCCCGTCTAAGGGTTTGGAAAAACTGTTTTTT; D: NA; V: TRBV6-6; J: TRBJ1-4; size: NA
CDR3: CASSPFKTGAGGQETQYF; DNA: TGCGCCAGCAGCCCGTTTAAGACAGGGGCAGGGGGCCAAGAGACCCAGTACTTC; D: TRBD1; V: TRBV5-1; J: TRBJ2-5; size: NA
CDR3: CASRTGGWNTGELFF; DNA: TGTGCCAGCAGGACCGGTGGGTGGAACACCGGGGAGCTGTTTTTT; D: NA; V: TRBV2; J: TRBJ2-2; size: once
CDR3: CASSARGTANNEQFF; DNA: TGTGCCAGCAGCGCCCGCGGGACAGCAAACAATGAGCAGTTCTTC; D: NA; V: TRBV16; J: TRBJ2-1; size: NA
CDR3: CASSSNNEQFF; DNA: TGTGCCAGCAGTTCCAACAATGAGCAGTTCTTC; D: NA; V: TRBV6-5; J: TRBJ2-1; size: NA
CDR3: CASRDSQNEQFF; DNA: TGCGCCAGCAGGGACAGCCAGAATGAGCAGTTCTTC; D: NA; V: TRBV5-1; J: TRBJ2-1; size: NA
CDR3: CASSRRPGLATQETQYF; DNA: TGTGCCAGCAGCCGGAGACCGGGACTAGCGACCCAAGAGACCCAGTACTTC; D: TRBD2; V: TRBV27; J: TRBJ2-5; size: NA
CDR3: CASSVVREGAEAFF; DNA: TGTGCCAGCAGCGTAGTTAGAGAGGGGGCTGAAGCTTTCTTT; D: NA; V: TRBV9; J: TRBJ1-1; size: NA
CDR3: CASSPRGAGNTGELFF; DNA: TGTGCCAGCAGTCCGCGGGGGGCAGGGAACACCGGGGAGCTGTTTTTT; D: TRBD2; V: TRBV11-1; J: TRBJ2-2; size: NA
CDR3: CASSAETGWETQYF; DNA: TGTGCCAGCAGTGCAGAGACAGGGTGGGAGACCCAGTACTTC; D: TRBD1; V: TRBV2; J: TRBJ2-5; size: NA
CDR3: CASSFKEPSYEQYF; DNA: TGTGCCAGCAGCTTCAAGGAGCCCAGCTACGAGCAGTACTTC; D: NA; V: TRBV7-9; J: TRBJ2-7; size: few
CDR3: CASSLGQENIQYF; DNA: TGTGCCAGCAGCCTAGGACAGGAAAACATTCAGTACTTC; D: TRBD1; V: TRBV11-3; J: TRBJ2-4; size: once
CDR3: CASSLRAIPGYF; DNA: TGTGCCAGCAGTTTAAGGGCCATACCGGGGTATTTT; D: NA; V: TRBV28; J: TRBJ2-3; size: NA
CDR3: CASSLRQGRETQYF; DNA: TGTGCCAGCAGCCTAAGACAGGGCCGGGAGACCCAGTACTTC; D: TRBD1; V: TRBV14; J: TRBJ2-5; size: NA
CDR3: CASTLGLAGVSQETQYF; DNA: TGTGCCAGCACCCTGGGGCTAGCGGGAGTGAGCCAAGAGACCCAGTACTTC; D: TRBD2; V: TRBV5-4; J: TRBJ2-5; size: NA
CDR3: CASSYYPGQVLNF; DNA: TGTGCCAGCAGTTACTATCCGGGACAGGTCCTAAACTTC; D: TRBD1; V: TRBV6-6; J: TRBJ1-2; size: NA
CDR3: CAWGVSTGELFF; DNA: TGTGCCTGGGGGGTTAGTACCGGGGAGCTGTTTTTT; D: NA; V: TRBV30; J: TRBJ2-2; size: NA
CDR3: CAISDRSAGAIYEQYF; DNA: TGTGCCATCTCGGACAGGTCGGCGGGAGCTATCTACGAGCAGTACTTC; D: NA; V: TRBV10-3; J: TRBJ2-7; size: NA
CDR3: CASSGSSYNEQFF; DNA: TGTGCCAGCAGCGGCAGCTCCTACAATGAGCAGTTCTTC; D: NA; V: TRBV2; J: TRBJ2-1; size: once
CDR3: CASSGTGGYQPQHF; DNA: TGTGCCAGCAGTGGGACAGGGGGTTATCAGCCCCAGCATTTT; D: TRBD1; V: TRBV2; J: TRBJ1-5; size: NA
CDR3: CASRGTGMAGELFF; DNA: TGTGCCAGCAGGGGGACAGGGATGGCCGGGGAGCTGTTTTTT; D: TRBD1; V: TRBV7-9; J: TRBJ2-2; size: once
CDR3: CASSPEVTGAGANVLTF; DNA: TGCGCCAGCAGCCCTGAGGTTACAGGGGCTGGGGCCAACGTCCTGACTTTC; D: TRBD1; V: TRBV4-1; J: TRBJ2-6; size: NA
CDR3: CASSEELARPDTQYF; DNA: TGTGCCAGCAGCGAAGAACTAGCGAGGCCAGATACGCAGTATTTT; D: TRBD2; V: TRBV9; J: TRBJ2-3; size: NA
CDR3: CATSRDLLGVEQYF; DNA: TGTGCCACCAGCAGAGATCTGCTGGGAGTCGAGCAGTACTTC; D: NA; V: TRBV15; J: TRBJ2-7; size: NA
CDR3: CASSGYRDGYTF; DNA: TGTGCCAGTAGTGGCTACAGGGATGGCTACACCTTC; D: NA; V: TRBV19; J: TRBJ1-2; size: few